The clone carrying this T cell receptor (beta chain) was counted ten times or more. Its matching antigen is unknown. Genomic DNA was subjected to two-round multiplex PCR for amplification of TCR beta CDR3. First-round PCR amplification was performed with primers specific to each TRBV and TRBJ gene. TCRdb re-derived calls from the multiplex PCR reads in MiXCR, one entry per CDR3 protein. The table has about 14,000 distinct CDR3 sequences, roughly a third seen once; the top ten hold 35% to 50%. The data are from a study of prognosis after radiotherapy for stage I lung cancer. Study-level results: Unique TCR clone counts were lower following stereotactic body radiation therapy (median 10,088 versus 6,861).

The germline CDR1 and CDR2 sequences are ENHRY and SYGVKD. Trimming left V 1 base short and J 7 bases short, with 20 bases between. The CDR3 contains 17 residues. The chain uses TRBV10-3 and TRBJ2-1; D perhaps matches TRBD1 (7 bases). The sample consisted of PBMCs, taken before or after stereotactic body radiation therapy (not recorded which). The origin of this receptor is a donor over 45 with non-small cell lung cancer. The CDR3 bases are TGTGCCATCAGTGAGTATAGGGACAGCCCAGGAGGGAATGAGCAGTTCTTC. As protein: CAISEYRDSPGGNEQFF.